A selection of T cell receptor beta chains follows, all from one sample in a study of control samples from healthy donors and cancer patients. The repertoire was sequenced with immunoSEQ multiplex PCR; TCRdb's copy has only in-frame clones and lacks some. The sample has 100,000 to 150,000 clones, more than 90% seen once. Sequencing used blood. These receptors were obtained from a man aged 18 to 29 in good health. Both conserved end residues are part of each CDR3. Each record gives: clone size, J gene, V gene, CDR3 protein. Where a row states a size, it is once, few, many or the class of an expanded clone; other rows omit it.

clone_size: NA
j_call: TRBJ2-5
v_call: TRBV27
cdr3_aa: CASSWGRESFSTQYF

clone_size: NA
j_call: TRBJ2-5
v_call: TRBV30
cdr3_aa: CAWSVLVGETQYF

clone_size: once
j_call: TRBJ1-5
v_call: TRBV4-2
cdr3_aa: CASSQDEGGQPQHF

clone_size: NA
j_call: TRBJ2-3
v_call: TRBV6-1
cdr3_aa: CASSELSQITDTQYF

clone_size: NA
j_call: TRBJ1-4
v_call: TRBV4-2
cdr3_aa: CASSQDLVGAGGGEKLFF

clone_size: NA
j_call: TRBJ2-5
v_call: TRBV2
cdr3_aa: CASSVRVQETQYF

clone_size: NA
j_call: TRBJ2-7
v_call: TRBV7-9
cdr3_aa: CASSPKTGDYEQYF

clone_size: NA
j_call: TRBJ1-2
v_call: TRBV14
cdr3_aa: CASSLRTRDYGYTF

clone_size: NA
j_call: TRBJ2-1
v_call: TRBV5-4
cdr3_aa: CASSVLTSYNEQFF

clone_size: NA
j_call: TRBJ2-3
v_call: TRBV2
cdr3_aa: CASSVGDTQYF

clone_size: NA
j_call: TRBJ2-7
v_call: TRBV10-3
cdr3_aa: CAIPRVWSEQYF

clone_size: NA
j_call: TRBJ2-2
v_call: TRBV5-4
cdr3_aa: CASSLGKAGGPVGELFF

clone_size: NA
j_call: TRBJ1-1
v_call: TRBV6-5
cdr3_aa: CASNGGESTEAFF

clone_size: NA
j_call: TRBJ2-3
v_call: TRBV7-3
cdr3_aa: CASSNNLGLAGVVTDTQYF

clone_size: NA
j_call: TRBJ1-2
v_call: TRBV29-1
cdr3_aa: CSVEEGNYGYTF

clone_size: NA
j_call: TRBJ2-5
v_call: TRBV10-2
cdr3_aa: CASSRGPEETQYF

clone_size: NA
j_call: TRBJ2-7
v_call: TRBV12-5
cdr3_aa: CASGLLLRQAYEQYF

clone_size: NA
j_call: TRBJ2-7
v_call: TRBV5-1
cdr3_aa: CASSWGTSPYEQYF

clone_size: NA
j_call: TRBJ2-3
v_call: TRBV9
cdr3_aa: CASSGRLAGGSTDTQYF

clone_size: NA
j_call: TRBJ1-1
v_call: TRBV7-9
cdr3_aa: CASSLEGMNTEAFF

clone_size: NA
j_call: TRBJ1-6
v_call: TRBV5-4
cdr3_aa: CASSRLGSRYNSPLHF

clone_size: NA
j_call: TRBJ2-2
v_call: TRBV11-3
cdr3_aa: CASSLNFGWNTGELFF

clone_size: NA
j_call: TRBJ2-3
v_call: TRBV6-5
cdr3_aa: CASSTSSTDTQYF

clone_size: NA
j_call: TRBJ1-6
v_call: TRBV3-1/TRBV3-2
cdr3_aa: CASSRRDRARNSPLHF

clone_size: once
j_call: TRBJ2-1
v_call: TRBV19
cdr3_aa: CASTAGGFREQFF

clone_size: NA
j_call: TRBJ1-3
v_call: TRBV5-1
cdr3_aa: CASSLGGTGNTIYF

clone_size: NA
j_call: TRBJ1-1
v_call: TRBV10-3
cdr3_aa: CAISDHDRNTEAFF

clone_size: NA
j_call: TRBJ1-4
v_call: TRBV19
cdr3_aa: CASSSSATNEKLFF

clone_size: few
j_call: TRBJ2-7
v_call: TRBV7-6
cdr3_aa: CASSLNSREPGEQYF

clone_size: NA
j_call: TRBJ1-3
v_call: TRBV4-1
cdr3_aa: CASSPKGGGVAGNTIYF

clone_size: NA
j_call: TRBJ2-3
v_call: TRBV6-4
cdr3_aa: CASSDWGGGTQYF

clone_size: NA
j_call: TRBJ2-3
v_call: TRBV19
cdr3_aa: CASSPSPWDTQYF

clone_size: NA
j_call: TRBJ2-7
v_call: TRBV2
cdr3_aa: CASGSSSYEQYF

clone_size: NA
j_call: TRBJ2-1
v_call: TRBV6-1
cdr3_aa: CASSEVSGQAYNEQFF

clone_size: NA
j_call: TRBJ1-1
v_call: TRBV5-1
cdr3_aa: CASSSEPRNTEAFF

clone_size: NA
j_call: TRBJ2-2
v_call: TRBV9
cdr3_aa: CASSGRGARTGELFF

clone_size: NA
j_call: TRBJ1-1
v_call: TRBV27
cdr3_aa: CASSSISGGDEAFF

clone_size: NA
j_call: TRBJ2-7
v_call: TRBV7-9
cdr3_aa: CASALAGVDEQYF

clone_size: NA
j_call: TRBJ2-3
v_call: TRBV28
cdr3_aa: CASSLMAGGKADTQYF

clone_size: NA
j_call: TRBJ1-2
v_call: TRBV6-5
cdr3_aa: CASSRANYGYTF

clone_size: few
j_call: TRBJ2-5
v_call: TRBV4-2
cdr3_aa: CASSQVGGAVETQYF

clone_size: NA
j_call: TRBJ1-2
v_call: TRBV2
cdr3_aa: CASSTRLTGRSNYGYTF

clone_size: NA
j_call: TRBJ1-2
v_call: TRBV19
cdr3_aa: CASRGQGAGGYTF

clone_size: few
j_call: TRBJ2-7
v_call: TRBV6-1
cdr3_aa: CASSESAYEQYF

clone_size: NA
j_call: TRBJ1-1
v_call: TRBV27
cdr3_aa: CASSLTGGGGEAFF

clone_size: NA
j_call: TRBJ1-2
v_call: TRBV12-3/TRBV12-4
cdr3_aa: CASSQTNYGYTF

clone_size: NA
j_call: TRBJ2-2
v_call: TRBV5-6
cdr3_aa: CASSLAIGGRITGELFF

clone_size: NA
j_call: TRBJ1-2
v_call: TRBV19
cdr3_aa: CASSSQGADYGYTF

clone_size: NA
j_call: TRBJ2-3
v_call: TRBV7-2
cdr3_aa: CASSEDTFTDTQYF

clone_size: NA
j_call: TRBJ1-5
v_call: TRBV19
cdr3_aa: CASSKGQSFSNQPQHF

clone_size: NA
j_call: TRBJ2-6
v_call: TRBV21-1
cdr3_aa: CASSKEGVLCSGANVLTF

clone_size: NA
j_call: TRBJ2-2
v_call: TRBV27
cdr3_aa: CASSLTNTGELFF

clone_size: NA
j_call: TRBJ1-2
v_call: TRBV25-1
cdr3_aa: CASSAGFNYGYTF

clone_size: NA
j_call: TRBJ2-1
v_call: TRBV9
cdr3_aa: CASSRSGGRGYNEQFF

clone_size: NA
j_call: TRBJ2-7
v_call: TRBV20-1
cdr3_aa: CSASAGRSLSEQYF

clone_size: NA
j_call: TRBJ1-4
v_call: TRBV5-5
cdr3_aa: CASSLATNEKLFF

clone_size: NA
j_call: TRBJ2-7
v_call: TRBV5-4
cdr3_aa: CASTANAPYEQYF

clone_size: NA
j_call: TRBJ2-2
v_call: TRBV19
cdr3_aa: CATSSQGQNTGELFF

clone_size: NA
j_call: TRBJ1-5
v_call: TRBV9
cdr3_aa: CASSEGSNQPQHF

clone_size: NA
j_call: TRBJ2-7
v_call: TRBV21-1
cdr3_aa: CASSVRGRRSSYEQYF